These 32 T cell receptor beta chains were sequenced from one sample in a study of OX40 agonist ivuxolimab in advanced cancers. Sequencing used immunoSEQ multiplex PCR; TCRdb keeps in-frame clones, though not all of them. The sample includes around 80,000 clones, approximately 84% of them seen just once. Specimen: CD4+ or CD8+ T cells sorted from blood, collected in a trial of the OX40 agonist ivuxolimab. These receptors originate from an adult with an advanced solid tumor such as melanoma, head and neck, liver or kidney cancer.

The chain uses TRBV27 and TRBJ1-5; D is possibly TRBD1 (5 bases). The V gene's germline CDR1 is MNHEY and CDR2 SMNVEV (reference sequence). Trimming took 6 bases from V and 5 from J, leaving 8 bases between them. This CDR3 has 12 residues. CDR3: CASRRGDQPQHF. In DNA, the CDR3 is TGTGCCAGCAGACGGGGGGATCAGCCCCAGCATTTT.

The J gene is TRBJ1-5, the V gene TRBV4-2; a weak D match, TRBD1 (5 bases). This CDR3 has 15 amino acids. Trimming removed 0 bases at V and 6 bases at J, with 12 bases between. Germline CDR1 and CDR2: LGHNA and YNFKEQ. The CDR3 spells CASSQDRTGGQPQHF. The DNA for the CDR3 is TGTGCCAGCAGCCAAGATCGTACAGGCGGTCAGCCCCAGCATTTT.

The gene calls are TRBV18 and TRBJ2-1; D is perhaps TRBD2 (5 bases). The germline gives CDR1 KGHSH, CDR2 LQKENI. The CDR3 extends over 14 amino acids. Trimming stripped 1 base from V and 9 bases from J, with 13 bases between. In nucleotides, the CDR3 is TGTGCCAGCTCACCACGCCAACTAGAATCTGAGCAGTTCTTC. Its translation is CASSPRQLESEQFF.

The chain carries TRBV6-6 and TRBJ2-1; perhaps TRBD2 as D (5 bases). CDR3 length equals 12 residues. The V gene lost 8 bases and the J gene lost 0 bases, with 5 bases spanning the gap. CDR1 and CDR2 from the germline V gene are MNHNY and SVGAGI (reference sequence). CDR3 amino acids: CASGSSYNEQFF. CDR3 nucleotide sequence: TGTGCCAGCGGGAGCTCCTACAATGAGCAGTTCTTC.

The chain is built from TRBV7-9 and TRBJ1-2, with D possibly TRBD1 on 6 matching bases. CDR3 length: 14 residues. The ends were cut back, 5 bases at V and 3 bases at J, with 13 bases in the middle. The V gene's germline CDR1 is SEHNR and CDR2 FQNEAQ (reference sequence). The DNA for the CDR3 is TGTGCCAGCAGCCCTCAGGGGTTGGACTATGGCTACACCTTC. It specifies CASSPQGLDYGYTF.

V gene TRBV18 combines with J gene TRBJ2-7, with 9 bases fitting TRBD2. V trimming: 0 bases; J trimming: 0 bases; junction bases outside the gene matches: 18. Germline-derived CDR1 and CDR2 are KGHSH and LQKENI. There are 21 residues in the CDR3. CDR3 loop: CASSPPSGSRDTVVFSYEQYF. In DNA, the CDR3 is TGTGCCAGCTCACCACCTAGCGGGAGTCGCGACACGGTGGTGTTCTCCTACGAGCAGTACTTC.

With regard to this clone: A junction boundary mismatches the germline segment, possibly from a read error. The rearrangement uses TRBV9 and TRBJ2-1; perhaps TRBD2 as D (6 bases). There are 12 residues in the CDR3. Germline V gene lookup returns CDR1 SGDLS and CDR2 YYNGEE. The DNA for the CDR3 is TGTGCCAGCAGTGGGAGGTACAGTGAGCAGTTCTTC. Amino acid sequence: CASSGRYSEQFF.

The chain combines TRBV6-1 with TRBJ1-1, with D maybe TRBD1 (5 bases). V lost 6 bases and J lost 7, with 18 bases in between. Germline CDR1 MNHNS, CDR2 SASEGT. The CDR3 covers 14 residues. This CDR3 reads CASRGLTPGSEAFF. CDR3 in DNA: TGTGCCAGCAGGGGACTAACCCCGGGAAGTGAAGCTTTCTTT.

The rearrangement links TRBV7-3 to TRBJ1-4; D might be TRBD1 (6 bases). CDR3 length: 20 amino acids. Germline loops: CDR1 SGHTA, CDR2 FQGTGA. The V gene lost 4 bases and the J gene lost 10 bases, with 34 bases spanning the gap. The CDR3 sequence is CASSSVFRGFRGAVSRKLFF. The DNA of the CDR3 is TGTGCCAGCAGCTCAGTTTTTCGTGGGTTTCGGGGGGCGGTTTCTCGAAAACTGTTTTTT.

V usage is TRBV6-1 and J usage is TRBJ2-5; D call uncertain. CDR3 size: 12 residues. The germline V and J ends were trimmed by 5 bases and 5 bases, with 9 bases remaining between them. The germline V gene encodes CDR1 MNHNS and CDR2 SASEGT. The CDR3: CASSLDRETQYF. CDR3 nucleotides: TGTGCCAGCAGTTTAGATCGGGAGACCCAGTACTTC.

This chain joins TRBV7-9 and TRBJ1-5; 9 bases fit TRBD1. From germline, CDR1 is SEHNR and CDR2 FQNEAQ (reference sequence). This CDR3 is 16 amino acids long. The junction had 6 bases not matched to a gene; V was cut back by 5 bases and J by 1 base. CDR3 coding DNA: TGTGCCAGCAGCCCCGGAGGGACAGGGAGCAATCAGCCCCAGCATTTT. This sequence encodes CASSPGGTGSNQPQHF.

The rearrangement joins TRBV7-9 to TRBJ1-2, with D possibly matching TRBD1 (6 bases). V was trimmed by 1 base and J by 4 bases, leaving 16 bases between them. The CDR3 is 16 amino acids. Germline V gene sequence: CDR1 SEHNR, CDR2 FQNEAQ (reference sequence). The CDR3, as DNA: TGTGCCAGCAGCTTAGGGGGGGGCGCAGACGCCTATGGCTACACCTTC. This translates into CASSLGGGADAYGYTF.

The chain carries TRBV11-2 and TRBJ2-1; 9 bases are shared with TRBD2. The CDR3 spans 16 residues. Trimming took 4 bases from V and 2 from J; bases not matched to a gene: 6. Germline-derived CDR1 and CDR2 are SGHAT and FQNNGV. CDR3 sequence: CASSSPSGGTYNEQFF. CDR3 DNA: TGTGCCAGCAGCTCCCCCAGCGGGGGGACCTACAATGAGCAGTTCTTC.

The rearrangement joins TRBV5-6 to TRBJ2-2, with D tentatively TRBD1 or TRBD2 (5 bases each). This CDR3 comprises 14 residues. The germline gives CDR1 SGHDT, CDR2 YYEEEE. V was trimmed by 4 bases and J by 5 bases, leaving 12 bases between them. This chain's CDR3 is CASSPWGGTGELFF. DNA for the CDR3: TGTGCCAGCAGCCCCTGGGGCGGGACCGGGGAGCTGTTTTTT.

The chain employs TRBV18 and TRBJ1-2; D remains ambiguous. Germline V gives CDR1 KGHSH, CDR2 LQKENI. The V gene lost 3 bases and the J gene lost 8 bases, with 10 bases spanning the gap. This CDR3 is 12 amino acids long. As DNA, the CDR3 is TGTGCCAGCTCACCGTCCTCCTGGGGCTACACCTTC. Amino acid sequence: CASSPSSWGYTF.

The rearrangement joins TRBV7-2 to TRBJ1-1; a possible D gene is TRBD1 (6 bases). The V gene lost 5 bases and the J gene lost 0 bases, with 13 bases spanning the gap. There are 15 residues in the CDR3. Germline CDR1 is SGHTA and CDR2 is FQGNSA. CDR3 sequence reads: CASSHPGGLNTEAFF. The CDR3 nucleotides are TGTGCCAGCAGCCACCCGGGGGGCCTGAACACTGAAGCTTTCTTT.

CDR3 in amino acids: CASSFGLPNEKLFF. In DNA, the CDR3 is TGTGCCAGCAGCTTCGGCCTCCCTAATGAAAAACTGTTTTTT. The chain employs TRBV7-2 and TRBJ1-4, with D uncertain. The CDR3 is 14 residues long. The V gene lost 3 bases and the J gene lost 3 bases, with 8 bases spanning the gap. The germline gives CDR1 SGHTA, CDR2 FQGNSA.

This chain links TRBV5-3 with TRBJ2-5, with no clear D. TRBV5-3 is classed as an ORF, of uncertain function. V was pared by 0 bases and J by 4 bases, with 1 base between. The CDR3 spans 11 residues. CDR3 in amino acids: CARSLGETQYF. The CDR3 DNA sequence: TGTGCCAGAAGCTTGGGAGAGACCCAGTACTTC.

The CDR3 loop is CAWSVATLTDTQYF. In DNA form, the CDR3 reads TGTGCCTGGAGTGTAGCAACCCTCACAGATACGCAGTATTTT. The genes are TRBV30 and TRBJ2-3; the D is unclear. CDR1 GTSNPN and CDR2 SVGIG come from the germline V gene (reference sequence). Trimming removed 0 bases at V and 2 bases at J, with 9 bases between. This CDR3 has 14 amino acids.

J is TRBJ1-2 and V is TRBV29-1; 9 nucleotides align to TRBD1. V dropped 1 base and J dropped 3; count of bases not matched to a gene: 9. The CDR3 loop spans 16 amino acids. Looked up from germline, CDR1 is SQVTM and CDR2 is ANQGSEA. In DNA, the CDR3 is TGCAGCGTTGAAGGGACAGGGGCCAATAATTACTATGGCTACACCTTC. Translated: CSVEGTGANNYYGYTF.

This chain links TRBV9 with TRBJ2-7, with D perhaps given as TRBD1 or TRBD2 (5 bases each). The CDR3 spans 14 residues. Per germline, CDR1 SGDLS and CDR2 YYNGEE. V lost 3 bases and J lost 0, with 10 bases in between. Written as DNA, the CDR3 is TGTGCCAGCAGCGCATCCGGGACCTCCTACGAGCAGTACTTC. This codes for CASSASGTSYEQYF. The variable domain in full, completed from reference TRBV9 and TRBJ2-7, reads DSGVTQTPKHLITATGQRVTLRCSPRSGDLSVYWYQQSLDQGLQFLIQYYNGEERAKGNILERFSAQQFPDLHSELNLSSLELGDSALYFCASSASGTSYEQYFGPGTRLTVT.

The chain combines TRBV7-2 with TRBJ1-2, with a possible D match to TRBD1 (5 bases). Deletions cut 5 bases from V and 9 bases from J, with 13 bases between. The length of the CDR3 is 12 residues. CDR1 and CDR2 (germline): SGHTA, FQGNSA. The CDR3 DNA sequence: TGTGCCAGCAGCGGGAGGGGAGGGAGCTACACCTTC. It codes for CASSGRGGSYTF. The variable domain in full, completed from reference TRBV7-2 and TRBJ1-2, reads GAGVSQSPSNKVTEKGKDVELRCDPISGHTALYWYRQSLGQGLEFLIYFQGNSAPDKSGLPSDRFSAERTGGSVSTLTIQRTQQEDSAVYLCASSGRGGSYTFGSGTRLTVV.

The rearrangement links TRBV27 to TRBJ2-6; no clear D. The CDR3 runs 15 residues. CDR1 is MNHEY and CDR2 is SMNVEV in the germline V gene (reference sequence). Deletions cut 4 bases from V and 0 bases from J, with 7 bases between. The CDR3 loop reads CASSSYFSGANVLTF. The CDR3 coding sequence is TGTGCCAGCAGTTCATATTTCTCTGGGGCCAACGTCCTGACTTTC.

The chain joins TRBV19 to TRBJ1-5; 9 positions match TRBD1. V was clipped by 6 bases and J by 0 bases; unmatched bases: 6. The CDR3 has 16 amino acids. CDR1 LNHDA and CDR2 SQIVND come from the germline V gene (reference sequence). CDR3: CASRYRGRVSNQPQHF. For the CDR3, the DNA is TGTGCCAGTAGGTACAGGGGGCGGGTTAGCAATCAGCCCCAGCATTTT.

The rearrangement links TRBV18 to TRBJ1-2; D gene unclear. Germline CDR1 is KGHSH and CDR2 is LQKENI. The CDR3 totals 12 residues. V shed 3 bases and J shed 7 bases, with 9 bases lying between them. The CDR3 region is CASSPSGSGYTF. The CDR3 coding sequence is TGTGCCAGCTCACCCTCGGGTAGTGGCTACACCTTC. The variable domain in full, completed from reference TRBV18 and TRBJ1-2, reads NAGVMQNPRHLVRRRGQEARLRCSPMKGHSHVYWYRQLPEEGLKFMVYLQKENIIDESGMPKERFSAEFPKEGPSILRIQQVVRGDSAAYFCASSPSGSGYTFGSGTRLTVV.

This chain connects TRBV6-5 to TRBJ1-4, with a weak D call TRBD1 (6 bases). From germline, CDR1 is MNHEY and CDR2 SVGAGI. Deletions cut 2 bases from V and 4 bases from J, with 14 bases between. CDR3 length: 16 amino acids. The CDR3 region has the DNA TGTGCCAGCAGTTACGGGCGACAGGCTCATAATGAAAAACTGTTTTTT. This translates into CASSYGRQAHNEKLFF.

The CDR3 DNA is TGTGCCAGCAGCTTAGGTTGGGACAGGGCCAACACCGGGGAGCTGTTTTTT. Translated, it gives CASSLGWDRANTGELFF. The chain has TRBV7-8 and TRBJ2-2; 9 bases are a match to TRBD1. Trimming cost V 1 base and J 2 bases; bases outside gene matches: 5. Germline V lookup: CDR1 SGHVS, CDR2 FQNEAQ. CDR3 length: 17 amino acids.

The chain links TRBV5-8 to TRBJ1-1; D gene uncertain. V was cut by 0 bases and J by 10 bases, with 13 bases left in between. Germline V lookup: CDR1 SGHTS, CDR2 YDEGEE. CDR3 size: 13 residues. The CDR3 bases are TGTGCCAGCAGCTTGGCCCTAGCCACGGGAGCTTTCTTT. Translating gives CASSLALATGAFF.

The genes are TRBV7-9 and TRBJ1-4; D might be TRBD1 (5 bases). V was cut by 3 bases and J by 0 bases, with 17 bases left in between. Germline lookup yields CDR1 SEHNR and CDR2 FQNEAQ (reference sequence). The CDR3 is made up of 18 amino acids. CDR3 sequence reads: CASSFGHADLATNEKLFF. The CDR3 DNA reads as TGTGCCAGCAGCTTTGGACACGCGGATCTTGCAACTAATGAAAAACTGTTTTTT. Combining the CDR3 with reference TRBV7-9 and TRBJ1-4 gives the whole variable domain DTGVSQNPRHKITKRGQNVTFRCDPISEHNRLYWYRQTLGQGPEFLTYFQNEAQLEKSRLLSDRFSAERPKGSFSTLEIQRTEQGDSAMYLCASSFGHADLATNEKLFFGSGTQLSVL.

CDR3 amino acids: CASSLDFGDLKGLHF. The DNA of the CDR3 is TGTGCCAGCAGCTTAGATTTCGGGGACCTTAAGGGCCTCCACTTT. The chain has TRBV11-2 and TRBJ1-6, with a possible D match to TRBD1 (5 bases). Germline V CDR1 and CDR2: SGHAT, FQNNGV. V gave up 0 bases and J gave up 15 bases, with 18 bases separating them. CDR3 length: 15 residues.

This clone has just one count. This chain uses TRBV7-9 with TRBJ2-1; 7 bases are a match to TRBD2. The germline gives CDR1 SEHNR, CDR2 FQNEAQ (reference sequence). Germline trimming cut 6 bases from V and 3 bases from J; bases unmatched to any gene: 8. The CDR3 contains 15 residues. This CDR3 is CASRVSGVYYNEQFF. The DNA of the CDR3 is TGTGCCAGCAGGGTGAGCGGGGTCTACTACAATGAGCAGTTCTTC.

This chain uses TRBV9 with TRBJ2-5, with 7 bases that match TRBD2. The CDR3 spans 15 residues. The trim removed 3 bases at V and 1 base at J, leaving 6 bases unmatched. Germline CDR1 SGDLS, CDR2 YYNGEE. CDR3 region: CASSAGGGSQETQYF. DNA of the CDR3: TGTGCCAGCAGCGCTGGGGGGGGATCCCAAGAGACCCAGTACTTC.